The source of this TCR beta chain is a study of OX40 agonist ivuxolimab in advanced cancers. Patients had blood sampled at baseline and again on cycle 4 day 1 and cycle 7 day 1. TCRdb's copy holds only in-frame clones and misses some; the assay was immunoSEQ multiplex PCR. The repertoire holds about 69,000 clones, about four fifths seen once, with roughly 2.4% in the top ten. The study, taken as a whole, reports: Low normalized T-cell clonal expansion was additionally recorded for some nonresponders. The expanded peripheral T cells' antigen specificity was not determined.

Comments on this clone: Its antigen is as yet unknown.

This TCR derives from an adult with an advanced solid tumor such as melanoma, head and neck, liver or kidney cancer. The specimen was CD4+ or CD8+ T cells sorted from blood, collected in a trial of the OX40 agonist ivuxolimab.

This chain's CDR3 is CASSPRDRERQPQHF. CDR3 nucleotides: TGTGCCAGCTCACCCCGAGACAGGGAGCGCCAGCCCCAGCATTTT. The chain links TRBV18 to TRBJ1-5; 7 bases map to TRBD1. After removal of 3 bases from V and 7 bases from J, the junction contained 9 bases not matched to a gene. The CDR3 runs 15 residues. Germline V gene data show CDR1 as KGHSH and CDR2 as LQKENI. Variable domain in full (rest from reference TRBV18 and TRBJ1-5): NAGVMQNPRHLVRRRGQEARLRCSPMKGHSHVYWYRQLPEEGLKFMVYLQKENIIDESGMPKERFSAEFPKEGPSILRIQQVVRGDSAAYFCASSPRDRERQPQHFGDGTRLSIL.